The clone carrying this TCR beta chain was observed a few times. The CDR3 contains 15 residues. Germline CDR1 and CDR2: SGHNT and YYREEE (reference sequence). V dropped 0 bases and J dropped 2 bases, with 12 bases sitting between them. This specimen comes from a study of control samples from healthy donors and cancer patients. The data were produced by immunoSEQ multiplex PCR, yet TCRdb's version contains in-frame clones alone and is incomplete. Here the sample spans 140,000 or so clones, 85% to 95% being singletons. This receptor was obtained from a man between 60 and 70 years old with colorectal cancer. Sequencing was carried out using PBMCs. V usage is TRBV5-4 and J usage is TRBJ2-7, with D perhaps TRBD1 (6 bases). The CDR3 DNA sequence: TGTGCCAGCAGCTTGGGGGGGCAGGGGACCTACGAGCAGTACTTC. The encoded protein is CASSLGGQGTYEQYF.